These 15 T cell receptor beta chains were sequenced from one sample in a study of Graves' ophthalmopathy and Graves' hyperthyroidism. RNA transcripts served as template for amplifying TCR beta CDR3 sequences. Second-round multiplex PCR came after first-round RT-PCR with HTBI primers. Each CDR3 protein gets one entry after TCRdb re-called the multiplex PCR reads with MiXCR. This table holds 40,000 to 45,000 distinct CDR3 sequences, more than 45% found once. The sequenced material came from peripheral blood. The receptors shown here come from an adult man with Graves' ophthalmopathy.

The CDR3 DNA is TGTGCCAGCAGCTTACTAATTGGGGCAGGGGAGACATATAATGAGCAGTTCTTC. Translation gives CASSLLIGAGETYNEQFF. The chain carries TRBV7-9 and TRBJ2-1; D might be TRBD1 (6 bases). This CDR3 has 18 amino acids. V lost 2 bases and J lost 7, with 24 bases in between. Germline assignment: CDR1 SEHNR and CDR2 FQNEAQ (reference sequence).

Turning to this clonotype: Just one base apart from a much larger clone, this may be a read error. V usage is TRBV18 and J usage is TRBJ2-7; a possible D gene is TRBD2 (6 bases). The CDR3 totals 16 residues. The V end was cut by 6 bases, the J end by 1 base, with 19 bases between. Germline V lookup: CDR1 KGHSH, CDR2 LQKENI. Here the CDR3 reads CASSHSGTGGSYEQYF. Written as DNA, the CDR3 is TGTGCCAGCTCCCATTCCGGGACTGGCGGTTCCTACGAGCAGTACTTC.

This chain uses TRBV24-1 with TRBJ2-7; 9 nucleotides align to TRBD1. The germline V gene has CDR1 KGHDR and CDR2 SFDVKD. The CDR3 loop spans 15 amino acids. V lost 4 bases and J lost 2; bases outside the gene matches: 5. CDR3 in DNA: TGTGCCACCAGTGAGGCCGGGACAGGGACCTACGAGCAGTACTTC. Amino acids: CATSEAGTGTYEQYF.

The chain links TRBV11-2 to TRBJ2-1; TRBD2 matches 10 bases. The germline CDR1 and CDR2 sequences are SGHAT and FQNNGV. This CDR3 has 13 residues. With 2 bases clipped from V and 9 bases from J, the junction kept 1 base outside the gene matches. CDR3 sequence: CASSLSGGAEQFF. The CDR3, as DNA: TGTGCCAGCAGCTTAAGCGGGGGGGCTGAGCAGTTCTTC.

V usage is TRBV20-1 and J usage is TRBJ2-1; 7 bases are shared with TRBD1. In germline, CDR1 is DFQATT, CDR2 SNEGSKA (reference sequence). This CDR3 has 14 amino acids. V lost 0 bases to trimming and J lost 7 bases; unmatched junction nucleotides: 6. The CDR3 loop is CSARDPGQPNEQFF. DNA of the CDR3: TGCAGTGCTAGAGATCCGGGACAGCCTAATGAGCAGTTCTTC.

The chain carries TRBV25-1 and TRBJ1-3; D remains unclear. Trimming left V 10 bases short and J 4 bases short, with 14 bases between. The CDR3 covers 13 residues. Per germline, CDR1 MGHDK and CDR2 SYGVNS. CDR3 DNA sequence: TGTGCCACCACCCTCACGGGGGGAAACACCATATATTTT. This gives the protein CATTLTGGNTIYF.

The table lists this clonotype with many counts. This rearrangement joins TRBV3-2 to TRBJ1-5. TRBV3-2 is tagged as a pseudogene. The CDR3 consists of 18 residues. The CDR3 region has the DNA TGTGCCAGCAGCCAAGACAGGGCCGGCGAGGGGAGCAATCAGCCCCAGCATTTT. It specifies CASSQDRAGEGSNQPQHF.

CDR3 nucleotide sequence: TGCGCCAGCAGCGAGGGGTACATCACAGATACGCAGTATTTT. Its translation is CASSEGYITDTQYF. The chain has TRBV5-1 and TRBJ2-3; either TRBD1 or TRBD2 may supply D (5 bases each). Trimming took off 4 bases at V and 2 bases at J, with 11 bases between the two ends. The CDR3 length is 14 residues. In germline, CDR1 is SGHRS, CDR2 YFSETQ. The full variable domain, rest sourced from reference TRBV5-1 and TRBJ2-3, is KAGVTQTPRYLIKTRGQQVTLSCSPISGHRSVSWYQQTPGQGLQFLFEYFSETQRNKGNFPGRFSGRQFSNSRSEMNVSTLELGDSALYLCASSEGYITDTQYFGPGTRLTVL.

This clonotype was recorded many times. The rearrangement uses TRBV6-2 or TRBV6-3 and TRBJ1-5; D possibly corresponds to TRBD1 (5 bases). The CDR3 runs 14 residues. CDR1 and CDR2 (germline): MNHEY, SVGEGT. V was cut by 2 bases and J by 7 bases, with 12 bases left in between. The CDR3 spells CASSYGGERQPQHF. Here the CDR3 DNA reads TGTGCCAGCAGTTACGGGGGGGAAAGGCAGCCCCAGCATTTT.

Points on this clonotype: A much bigger clone sits one base away, suggesting this may be a read error. V gene TRBV3-1 combines with J gene TRBJ2-6, with 7 bases matching TRBD2. The CDR3 covers 15 residues. The germline gives CDR1 LGHDT, CDR2 YNNKEL (reference sequence). CDR3: CARSQGLGGANVLTF. The CDR3 bases are TGTGCCCGCAGCCAAGGACTAGGTGGGGCCAACGTCCTGACTTTC.

The chain is built from TRBV6-1 and TRBJ2-3; 8 bases line up with TRBD1. V shed 6 bases and J 4 bases; nucleotides not matched to a gene: 3. This CDR3 contains 13 residues. Germline lookup yields CDR1 MNHNS and CDR2 SASEGT. CDR3 region: CASSAGGADTQYF. For the CDR3, the DNA is TGTGCCAGCAGCGCAGGGGGCGCAGATACGCAGTATTTT.

This clonotype came up once. The chain couples TRBV10-3 to TRBJ1-2, with 8 bases that match TRBD1. V lost 3 bases to trimming and J lost 5 bases; unmatched junction nucleotides: 8. The CDR3 extends over 15 amino acids. Germline loops: CDR1 ENHRY, CDR2 SYGVKD. The CDR3 reads CAISDSPGGAYGYTF. Here the CDR3 DNA reads TGTGCCATCAGTGATTCCCCAGGGGGCGCTTATGGCTACACCTTC.

This clonotype was picked up many times. The chain links TRBV5-8 to TRBJ2-3; 10 bases map to TRBD2. This CDR3 spans 17 amino acids. CDR1 SGHTS and CDR2 YDEGEE come from the germline V gene. V gave up 3 bases and J gave up 1 base; unmatched junction bases: 8. CDR3 sequence (DNA): TGTGCCAGCAGCTGGGGGGGGCTAGCGGGAGGCACAGATACGCAGTATTTT. It encodes CASSWGGLAGGTDTQYF.

This clonotype has a count of ten or more. V usage is TRBV12-3 or TRBV12-4 and J usage is TRBJ2-7; 12 bases agree with TRBD2. V was pared by 4 bases and J by 3 bases, with 4 bases of the junction left unmatched. The CDR3 consists of 15 residues. The CDR3 region has the DNA TGTGCCAGCAGTTCCAAGACTAGCGGGAGCTACGAGCAGTACTTC. Its translation: CASSSKTSGSYEQYF.

This chain connects TRBV30 to TRBJ1-1; D is unresolved. V lost 4 bases and J 6 bases, leaving 18 bases between the germline ends. The CDR3 covers 14 residues. The germline CDR1 and CDR2 sequences are GTSNPN and SVGIG (reference sequence). CDR3 amino acids: CAWTGGVLFAEAFF. In DNA, the CDR3 is TGTGCCTGGACGGGCGGCGTACTTTTCGCTGAAGCTTTCTTT. The variable domain in full, completed from reference TRBV30 and TRBJ1-1, reads SQTIHQWPATLVQPVGSPLSLECTVEGTSNPNLYWYRQAAGRGLQLLFYSVGIGQISSEVPQNLSASRPQDRQFILSSKKLLLSDSGFYLCAWTGGVLFAEAFFGQGTRLTVV.